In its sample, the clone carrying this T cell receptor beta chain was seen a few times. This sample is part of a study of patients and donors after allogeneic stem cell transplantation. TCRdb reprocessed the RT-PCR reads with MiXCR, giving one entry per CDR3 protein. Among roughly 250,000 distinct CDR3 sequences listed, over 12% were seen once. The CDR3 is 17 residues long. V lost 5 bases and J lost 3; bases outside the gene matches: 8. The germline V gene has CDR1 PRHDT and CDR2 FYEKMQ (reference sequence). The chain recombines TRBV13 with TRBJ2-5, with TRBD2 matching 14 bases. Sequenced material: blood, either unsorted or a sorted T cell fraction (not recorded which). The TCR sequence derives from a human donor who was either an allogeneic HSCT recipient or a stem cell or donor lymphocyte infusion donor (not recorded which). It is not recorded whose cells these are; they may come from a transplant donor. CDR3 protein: CASSIRLAGGVKETQYF. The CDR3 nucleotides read TGTGCCAGCAGCATAAGACTAGCGGGAGGGGTAAAAGAGACCCAGTACTTC. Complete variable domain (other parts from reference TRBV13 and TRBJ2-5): AAGVIQSPRHLIKEKRETATLKCYPIPRHDTVYWYQQGPGQDPQFLISFYEKMQSDKGSIPDRFSAQQFSDYHSELNMSSLELGDSALYFCASSIRLAGGVKETQYFGPGTRLLVL.